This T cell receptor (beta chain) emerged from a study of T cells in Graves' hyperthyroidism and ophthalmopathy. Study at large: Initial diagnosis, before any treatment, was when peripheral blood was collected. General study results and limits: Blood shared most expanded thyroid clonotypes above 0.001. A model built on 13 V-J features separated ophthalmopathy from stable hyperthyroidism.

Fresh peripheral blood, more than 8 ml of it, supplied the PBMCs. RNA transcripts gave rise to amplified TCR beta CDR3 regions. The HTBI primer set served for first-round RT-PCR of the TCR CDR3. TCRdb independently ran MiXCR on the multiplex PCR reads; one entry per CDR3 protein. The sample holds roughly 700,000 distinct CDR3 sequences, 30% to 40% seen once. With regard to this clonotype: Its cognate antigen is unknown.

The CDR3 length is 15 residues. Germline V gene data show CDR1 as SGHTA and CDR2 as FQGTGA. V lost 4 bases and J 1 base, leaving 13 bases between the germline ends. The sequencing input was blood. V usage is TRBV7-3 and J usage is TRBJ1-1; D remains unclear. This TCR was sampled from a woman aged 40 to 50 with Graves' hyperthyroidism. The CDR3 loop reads CASSSSPATNTEAFF. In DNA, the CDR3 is TGTGCCAGCAGCTCCTCACCGGCGACGAACACTGAAGCTTTCTTT.